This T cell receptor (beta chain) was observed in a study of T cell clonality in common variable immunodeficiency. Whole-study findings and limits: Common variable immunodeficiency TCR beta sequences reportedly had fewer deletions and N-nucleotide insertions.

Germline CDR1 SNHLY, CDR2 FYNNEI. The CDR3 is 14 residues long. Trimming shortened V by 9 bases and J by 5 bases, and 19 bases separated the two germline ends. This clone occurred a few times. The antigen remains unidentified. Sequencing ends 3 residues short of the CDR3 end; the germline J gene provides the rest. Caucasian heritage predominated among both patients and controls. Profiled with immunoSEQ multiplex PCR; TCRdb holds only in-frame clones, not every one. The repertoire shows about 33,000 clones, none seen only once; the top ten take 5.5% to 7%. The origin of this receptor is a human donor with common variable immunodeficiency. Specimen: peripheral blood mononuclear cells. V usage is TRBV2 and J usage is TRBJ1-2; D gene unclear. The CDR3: CASSVPGSPYGYTF. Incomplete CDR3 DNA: TGTGCCAGTAGCGTACCTGGCAGCCCATATGGC. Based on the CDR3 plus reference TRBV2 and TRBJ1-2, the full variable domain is EPEVTQTPSHQVTQMGQEVILRCVPISNHLYFYWYRQILGQKVEFLVSFYNNEISEKSEIFDDQFSVERPDGSNFTLKIRSTKLEDSAMYFCASSVPGSPYGYTFGSGTRLTVV.